This T cell receptor beta chain was identified during a study of radiation and T cells in renal cell carcinoma. Time point denoted: baseline pretreatment blood. Noted treatment: 15 Gy SBRT to primary tumor, nephrectomy 4 weeks later. Assay used: immunoSEQ multiplex PCR; TCRdb lists only in-frame clones, some missing. The data hold about 140,000 clones, with roughly 83% observed a single time. The TCR originated in a woman between 50 and 59 years old with renal cell carcinoma. The source was blood, collected from a patient whose treatment included radiotherapy and nephrectomy.

CDR3 region: CASSLAGRSREFF. In DNA, the CDR3 is TGCGCCAGCAGCTTGGCCGGCAGGTCGAGAGAGTTCTTC. This chain connects TRBV5-1 to TRBJ2-1; D remains unclear. The V gene lost 0 bases and the J gene lost 14 bases, with 15 bases spanning the gap. The germline gives CDR1 SGHRS, CDR2 YFSETQ. The CDR3 consists of 13 residues. Using reference TRBV5-1 and TRBJ2-1 for the parts outside the CDR3, the full variable domain is KAGVTQTPRYLIKTRGQQVTLSCSPISGHRSVSWYQQTPGQGLQFLFEYFSETQRNKGNFPGRFSGRQFSNSRSEMNVSTLELGDSALYLCASSLAGRSREFFGPGTRLTVL.